A selection of T cell receptor beta chains follows, all from one sample in a study of T cell repertoires in cytomegalovirus infection. TCRdb re-derived calls from the reads in MiXCR, one entry per CDR3 protein. The sample holds roughly 320,000 distinct CDR3 sequences, roughly 9.5% seen once. Sequenced material: PBMCs. The receptors shown here come from a human donor in good health (CMV status not recorded). Some clones in this sample may be carry-over from other donors' samples. CDR3s include the opening cysteine and the closing phenylalanine or tryptophan. The D gene is left open where the match is weak. Only part of the rows carry a size: once, few, many, or a class if the clone is expanded.

v_call	clone_size	j_call	d_call	cdr3_nt	cdr3_aa
TRBV7-6	many	TRBJ2-2	TRBD2	TGTGCCAGCAGCTTAGCGCGGGGGTCGAGCGGGAGAACCGGGGAGCTGTTTTTT	CASSLARGSSGRTGELFF
TRBV27	.	TRBJ2-5	TRBD1	TGTGCCAGCCATGACAGGGGAGGAGGGGAGACCCAGTACTTC	CASHDRGGGETQYF
TRBV7-6	many	TRBJ2-7	.	TGTGCCACTACCGACAGGCCCCTAACCGGGGAGCAGTACTTC	CATTDRPLTGEQYF
TRBV7-2	many	TRBJ1-5	.	TGTGCCAGCAGCTTACCTAATCAGCCCCAGCATTTT	CASSLPNQPQHF
TRBV19	many	TRBJ2-2	.	TGTGCCAGTGAAACCCTCAGGGAGAAGCGGACCGGGGAGCTGTTTTTT	CASETLREKRTGELFF
TRBV7-9	many	TRBJ1-5	TRBD1	TGTGCCAGCAGCTTAGTTCCCGGGACAGACAATCAGCCCCAGCATTTT	CASSLVPGTDNQPQHF
TRBV28	.	TRBJ2-3	.	TGTGCCAGCAGTTCTTCCCCGACAGGATGGGACGATACGCAGTATTTT	CASSSSPTGWDDTQYF
TRBV20-1	few	TRBJ2-1	.	TGCAGTGCTAGCCGGGGAAATGAGCAGTTCTTC	CSASRGNEQFF
TRBV4-3	few	TRBJ2-2	.	TGCGCCAGCAGCCAAGCGACAGGTTTGATGTTTTTT	CASSQATGLMFF
TRBV19	many	TRBJ1-5	.	TGTGCCAGTAGTCCCTATGGACGGGGGGACAATCAGCCCCAGCATTTT	CASSPYGRGDNQPQHF
TRBV7-2	many	TRBJ1-1	.	TGTGCCAGCAGCCCGAGGGATGGGAAGGGCACTGAAGCTTTCTTT	CASSPRDGKGTEAFF
TRBV6-5	few	TRBJ2-3	TRBD2	TGTGCCAGCAGTAGACTAGCGGGAGGGGGAGATACGCAGTATTTT	CASSRLAGGGDTQYF
TRBV6-6	.	TRBJ1-1	.	TGTGCCAGCAGTATTCGACTGAGGGACACTGAAGCTTTCTTT	CASSIRLRDTEAFF
TRBV12-3/TRBV12-4	many	TRBJ2-5	TRBD2	TGTGCCAGCAGCTACCAACTGAGACTAGCGGGTGCCGAGACCCAGTACTTC	CASSYQLRLAGAETQYF
TRBV20-1	few	TRBJ1-6	.	TGCAGTGCTAGCGGCCAAGGAAAGAATTCACCCCTCCACTTT	CSASGQGKNSPLHF
TRBV28	few	TRBJ2-3	TRBD1	TGTGCCAGCAGTCCACAGGGGCCCAGCACAGATACGCAGTATTTT	CASSPQGPSTDTQYF
TRBV7-2	many	TRBJ1-3	.	TGTGCCAGCAGCTCTCAAGGGTACGCTGGAAACACCATATATTTT	CASSSQGYAGNTIYF
TRBV7-9	few	TRBJ1-1	.	TGTGCCAGCAGCCAAACCGGACCGCGTTTAGGGGCTGAAGCTTTCTTT	CASSQTGPRLGAEAFF
TRBV29-1	few	TRBJ1-1	.	TGCAGCGTTGAACCCCAGGGTATAACTGAAGCTTTCTTT	CSVEPQGITEAFF
TRBV4-1	few	TRBJ2-7	.	TGCGCCAGCAGCCAAGAGACGAGGGGGGCTGTCGACGAGCAGTACTTC	CASSQETRGAVDEQYF
TRBV7-2	many	TRBJ1-1	TRBD1	TGTGCCAGCAGCAACAAACAGGGGTACACTGAAGCTTTCTTT	CASSNKQGYTEAFF
TRBV10-3	few	TRBJ2-1	TRBD2	TGTGCCATCAGTGATACGAAGTCGGGAGGGAATGAGCAGTTCTTC	CAISDTKSGGNEQFF
TRBV6-1	many	TRBJ2-1	TRBD2	TGTGCCAGCAGGCGGACTAGCGGGAGTATCGATGAGCAGTTCTTC	CASRRTSGSIDEQFF
TRBV7-2	.	TRBJ2-3	.	TGTGCCAGCAGCTCCTCCTTTAGCGCTGGCACAGATACGCAGTATTTT	CASSSSFSAGTDTQYF
TRBV7-2	many	TRBJ2-7	.	TGTGCCAGCAGGTTATCCCCGAGAGAGTACTACGAGCAGTACTTC	CASRLSPREYYEQYF
TRBV7-7	few	TRBJ1-1	.	TGTGCCAGCAGCTTAGACGTGAACACTGAAGCTTTCTTT	CASSLDVNTEAFF
TRBV6-5	many	TRBJ1-4	.	TGTGCCAGCAGTTACTCCTATCCAGGGGTTCGGGGTGAAAAACTGTTTTTT	CASSYSYPGVRGEKLFF
TRBV4-1	.	TRBJ1-2	.	TGCGCCAGCAGCCAAGAACCCACAGGGAGGGGAGGCTACACCTTC	CASSQEPTGRGGYTF
TRBV6-5	.	TRBJ1-4	.	TGTGCCAGCAGTTCCCGGGCCCGACTCAATGAAAAACTGTTTTTT	CASSSRARLNEKLFF
TRBV7-2	many	TRBJ2-7	TRBD1	TGTGCCAGCAGCTTACAGGGGGCTTACGAGCAGTACTTC	CASSLQGAYEQYF
TRBV7-9	many	TRBJ1-1	.	TGTGCCAGCAGGCCGTATATGGGCACTGAAGCTTTCTTT	CASRPYMGTEAFF
TRBV6-2/TRBV6-3	.	TRBJ2-3	TRBD2	TGTGCCAGCAAGCTGGGGCTAGCGGTCGCAGATACGCAGTATTTT	CASKLGLAVADTQYF
TRBV11-3	few	TRBJ1-2	.	TGTGCCAGCAGCTTTATTGGCAGTGGAAATGGCTACACCTTC	CASSFIGSGNGYTF
TRBV5-6	few	TRBJ2-4	TRBD2	TGTGCCAGCAGCTTGGTGCGCCTAGCGGGAAACATTCAGTACTTC	CASSLVRLAGNIQYF
TRBV5-6	.	TRBJ2-5	.	TGTGCCAGCAGCTTGGCTACAGGTCAAGAGACCCAGTACTTC	CASSLATGQETQYF
TRBV7-2	many	TRBJ1-4	.	TGTGCCAGCAGCTTGGCGTTTGGTAATGAAAAACTGTTTTTT	CASSLAFGNEKLFF
TRBV7-2	many	TRBJ1-5	TRBD1	TGTGCCAGCAGCTTAGAGAGGGACAGCTATCAGCCCCAGCATTTT	CASSLERDSYQPQHF
TRBV30	many	TRBJ1-6	.	TGTGCCTGGAGATTAAGGGCCGGAGATAATTCACCCCTCCACTTT	CAWRLRAGDNSPLHF
TRBV4-1	.	TRBJ1-5	.	TGCGCCAGCAGCCAGTATAGCAATCAGCCCCAGCATTTT	CASSQYSNQPQHF
TRBV6-5	few	TRBJ2-7	.	TGTGCCAGCAGCCTCTCCGGGGTTAGTTACGAGCAGTACTTC	CASSLSGVSYEQYF
TRBV11-2	many	TRBJ1-1	.	TGTGCCAGCAGCTTTGGCAGCAAAGCTTTCTTT	CASSFGSKAFF
TRBV2	.	TRBJ2-7	TRBD2	TGTGCCAGCGGACTAGCGGGGCTCAACGAGCAGTACTTC	CASGLAGLNEQYF
TRBV5-1	.	TRBJ2-5	TRBD2	TGCGCCAGCAGCTTGCGGACTAGCGGGGGCCAAGAGACCCAGTACTTC	CASSLRTSGGQETQYF
TRBV6-2/TRBV6-3	many	TRBJ2-1	.	TGTGCCAGCAGTCCCTACTCAGATTCCTACAATGAGCAGTTCTTC	CASSPYSDSYNEQFF
TRBV20-1	.	TRBJ2-1	TRBD2	TGCAGTGTCTTAGCGGGAGCCCTGAACAATGAGCAGTTCTTC	CSVLAGALNNEQFF